The TCR beta chain under discussion was sequenced for a study of blood T cell repertoires in COVID-19. About the study: Whether acute or convalescent, the COVID-19 samples came from the United States, Italy and Spain. PBMCs, B-cell-depleted T cells, or T cells provided the cDNA or gDNA that made up the material.

In the study's own analysis: The authors estimated nucleated cell counts from reference gene primer amplification. The table came from immunoSEQ multiplex PCR; TCRdb's copy has only in-frame clones and leaves some out. Clonal size and the V and J genes are those of that table, whereas D and trimming came from the DNA. The sample lists a few hundred thousand clones; under 85% were seen once. Trimming took 2 bases from V and 4 from J, leaving 8 bases between them. The CDR3 has 13 residues. Specimen: peripheral blood. The gene calls are TRBV12-3 or TRBV12-4 and TRBJ2-5; D remains ambiguous. This clonotype was sampled from a man aged 25-40 years who had recovered from COVID-19. The CDR3 loop is CASSLRHLETQYF. DNA of the CDR3: TGTGCCAGCAGTTTACGACACCTAGAGACCCAGTACTTC.